Given below is one T cell receptor (beta chain) in context. The time point here: blood at routine non-recurrence follow-up after resection. Without sorting, whole RNA was sequenced from tumor, nontumor lung or frozen PBMC. Trimming at V came to 4 bases and at J to 14 bases, leaving 8 bases not matched to a gene. The CDR3 spans 14 residues. Germline V CDR1 and CDR2: SGHNT, YYREEE (reference sequence). This entry belongs to a study of spatial heterogeneity in lung cancer. A single record per CDR3 protein comes from TCRdb applying MiXCR to the 5' RACE reads. The sample shows some 41,000 distinct CDR3 sequences, 10% to 13% of them seen only once.

V gene TRBV5-4 combines with J gene TRBJ2-3; 15 bases fit TRBD2. Sample: PBMCs, taken at follow-up. The clonotype originates from a female donor with early-stage non-small cell lung cancer. The CDR3 sequence: CASSPGTSGGLRYF. The CDR3, as DNA: TGTGCCAGCAGCCCTGGGACTAGCGGGGGGCTCCGGTATTTT.